A single sample gave rise to the 10 T cell receptor beta chains below, sequenced in a study of T cells in Graves' hyperthyroidism and ophthalmopathy. Using RNA transcripts as the source, TCR beta CDR3 regions were amplified. First-round RT-PCR with HTBI primers amplified the TCR CDR3 region. TCRdb independently ran MiXCR on the multiplex PCR reads; one entry per CDR3 protein. The data hold under 350,000 distinct CDR3 sequences, with approximately 26% observed a single time. Sequencing used blood. The receptors stem from a middle-aged man with Graves' hyperthyroidism that later progressed to Graves' ophthalmopathy.

A few counts support this clonotype. This chain connects TRBV30 to TRBJ2-7; D remains ambiguous. This CDR3 is built from 13 residues. Between the trimmed V and J ends, which lost 1 base and 0 bases, there was a span of 7 bases. Germline V CDR1 and CDR2: GTSNPN, SVGIG (reference sequence). In DNA form, the CDR3 reads TGTGCCTGGAGTGCATCGAGCTCCTACGAGCAGTACTTC. Its protein product is CAWSASSSYEQYF.

This clonotype was counted ten times or more. CDR3 in DNA: TGCGCCAGCAGCCTAACAGGGGACTTACTTCAAGAGACCCAGTACTTC. Amino acid sequence: CASSLTGDLLQETQYF. This chain joins TRBV5-1 and TRBJ2-5, with D possibly TRBD1 on 7 matching bases. The CDR3 covers 16 residues. V shed 4 bases and J shed 2 bases, with 18 bases lying between them. Germline V CDR1 and CDR2: SGHRS, YFSETQ. The full variable domain, its missing parts supplied by reference TRBV5-1 and TRBJ2-5, is KAGVTQTPRYLIKTRGQQVTLSCSPISGHRSVSWYQQTPGQGLQFLFEYFSETQRNKGNFPGRFSGRQFSNSRSEMNVSTLELGDSALYLCASSLTGDLLQETQYFGPGTRLLVL.

In this sample, this clonotype turned up many times. The chain combines TRBV6-4 with TRBJ1-1, with no clear D. This CDR3 has 13 residues. Germline V lookup: CDR1 MRHNA, CDR2 SNTAGT. Trimming removed 6 bases at V and 4 bases at J, with 12 bases between. In DNA form, the CDR3 reads TGTGCCAGCAGGGTGGGAATCGGCACTGAAGCTTTCTTT. Translation: CASRVGIGTEAFF.

This clonotype was found many times. This chain connects TRBV12-3 or TRBV12-4 to TRBJ1-2; 12 bases line up with TRBD1. The CDR3 sequence is 14 residues long. After removal of 8 bases from V and 7 bases from J, the junction contained 8 bases not matched to a gene. CDR3 nucleotide sequence: TGTGCCAGCCAGGCTGGGGACAGGGGGCCTGGCTACACCTTC. This codes for CASQAGDRGPGYTF.

This clonotype has a count of ten or more. The gene calls are TRBV2 and TRBJ2-2; 7 nucleotides agree with TRBD2. Germline values: CDR1 SNHLY, CDR2 FYNNEI. The CDR3 runs to 16 residues. Germline trimming cut 3 bases from V and 1 base from J; bases unmatched to any gene: 5. The CDR3 is CASSEQTSQNTGELFF. The CDR3, as DNA: TGTGCCAGCAGTGAGCAGACTAGCCAGAACACCGGGGAGCTGTTTTTT. Based on the CDR3 plus reference TRBV2 and TRBJ2-2, the full variable domain is EPEVTQTPSHQVTQMGQEVILRCVPISNHLYFYWYRQILGQKVEFLVSFYNNEISEKSEIFDDQFSVERPDGSNFTLKIRSTKLEDSAMYFCASSEQTSQNTGELFFGEGSRLTVL.

There are many counts of this clonotype. This chain joins TRBV6-1 and TRBJ1-2, with D possibly TRBD1 on 6 matching bases. This CDR3 comprises 13 residues. CDR1 MNHNS and CDR2 SASEGT come from the germline V gene. The V end lost 7 bases, the J end lost 4 bases, and 13 bases lay between the germline ends. CDR3 DNA: TGTGCCAGCACCCTGGGGGCGGGCTATGGCTACACCTTC. This encodes CASTLGAGYGYTF.

The CDR3 region is CASNNPIRSTPGDQPQHF. The CDR3 nucleotides are TGTGCCAGTAACAACCCTATTAGATCGACTCCAGGGGATCAGCCCCAGCATTTT. V usage is TRBV19 and J usage is TRBJ1-5, with D maybe TRBD1 (6 bases). This CDR3 is built from 18 residues. Trimming stripped 7 bases from V and 5 bases from J, with 27 bases between. CDR1 is LNHDA, CDR2 SQIVND, per germline (reference sequence).

The table lists this clonotype with a few counts. This rearrangement joins TRBV28 to TRBJ2-2; 8 bases match TRBD1. The length of the CDR3 is 15 residues. After removal of 8 bases from V and 4 bases from J, the junction contained 9 bases not matched to a gene. Germline CDR1 is MDHEN and CDR2 is SYDVKM. Here the CDR3 reads CASGITGGTTGELFF. The CDR3 nucleotides read TGTGCCAGCGGTATAACAGGGGGGACCACCGGGGAGCTGTTTTTT.

This clonotype was picked up many times. The CDR3 sequence is CASSFTRDTEAFF. CDR3 sequence (DNA): TGCGCCAGCAGCTTCACAAGAGACACTGAAGCTTTCTTT. V is TRBV5-1 and J is TRBJ1-1; unclear D gene. With 2 bases removed from V and 3 bases from J, the gap between germline ends came to 8 bases. Germline V gene sequence: CDR1 SGHRS, CDR2 YFSETQ. CDR3 length: 13 amino acids.

The chain is built from TRBV28 and TRBJ2-5; maybe TRBD1 (6 bases). Germline V CDR1 and CDR2: MDHEN, SYDVKM. The CDR3 consists of 13 residues. Trimming removed 9 bases at V and 1 base at J, with 12 bases between. CDR3 region: CASTRQAQETQYF. The CDR3 region has the DNA TGTGCCAGTACCCGACAGGCCCAAGAGACCCAGTACTTC.